The 15 T cell receptor beta chains given below trace back to one sample, sequenced in a study of PD-L1 blockade in urothelial cancer. This table comes from immunoSEQ multiplex PCR, and its TCRdb copy is limited to in-frame clones, with some not included. The sample consists of more than 30,000 clones, about 89% of them appearing once. Sequenced here: PBMCs, sampled around atezolizumab (anti-PD-L1) treatment. Source of these receptors: a man aged 50 or older with urothelial cancer.

J is TRBJ2-7 and V is TRBV27; maybe TRBD2 (6 bases). The germline V gene has CDR1 MNHEY and CDR2 SMNVEV (reference sequence). The V gene lost 1 base and the J gene lost 0 bases, with 13 bases spanning the gap. CDR3 length: 16 amino acids. CDR3 DNA sequence: TGTGCCAGCAGTTTATATGGTAGCGGAAACTCCTACGAGCAGTACTTC. Translated, it gives CASSLYGSGNSYEQYF.

Only one count was recorded for this clone. V and J are TRBV5-4 and TRBJ2-1; D perhaps matches TRBD2 (5 bases). CDR3 size: 15 residues. The germline V gene has CDR1 SGHNT and CDR2 YYREEE (reference sequence). V lost 5 bases to trimming and J lost 7 bases, with 19 bases between them. CDR3 nucleotides: TGTGCCAGCAGGACGAGGAGAGCCCCGGGGAATGAGCAGTTCTTC. Protein product: CASRTRRAPGNEQFF.

This chain links TRBV30 with TRBJ1-4; D gene unclear. The CDR3 contains 13 residues. Looked up from germline, CDR1 is GTSNPN and CDR2 is SVGIG (reference sequence). Trimming shortened V by 0 bases and J by 5 bases, and 7 bases separated the two germline ends. The chain's CDR3 is CAWSVQQNEKLFF. Here the CDR3 DNA reads TGTGCCTGGAGTGTTCAACAAAATGAAAAACTGTTTTTT.

J is TRBJ2-7 and V is TRBV11-2; TRBD1 matches 9 bases. V dropped 5 bases and J dropped 1; count of bases not matched to a gene: 9. CDR1 and CDR2 from the germline V gene are SGHAT and FQNNGV. The CDR3 spans 16 residues. Written as DNA, the CDR3 is TGTGCCAGCAGCCGGGGACAGGGAACCATTTCCTACGAGCAGTACTTC. It translates to CASSRGQGTISYEQYF.

The CDR3 DNA reads as TGTGCCAGCAGAGAATCAGGGGATGGGAAAAAACTGTTTTTT. Residues: CASRESGDGKKLFF. V usage is TRBV27 and J usage is TRBJ1-4; the D gene is possibly TRBD1 (6 bases). The CDR3 sequence is 14 residues long. Germline CDR1 and CDR2: MNHEY and SMNVEV (reference sequence). Trimming shortened V by 6 bases and J by 9 bases, and 17 bases separated the two germline ends.

This chain joins TRBV18 and TRBJ2-7, with 9 bases aligning to TRBD2. The CDR3 is 16 residues long. The V and J ends lost 4 bases and 9 bases, in that order; junction bases with no gene match: 16. Germline lookup yields CDR1 KGHSH and CDR2 LQKENI. The CDR3 sequence: CASSLEGPGLASAQYF. For the CDR3, the DNA is TGTGCCAGCTCACTCGAGGGGCCGGGACTAGCTTCAGCGCAGTACTTC.

The chain recombines TRBV30 with TRBJ1-5, with 8 bases that match TRBD1. The junction had 7 bases not matched to a gene; V was cut back by 5 bases and J by 4 bases. Germline values: CDR1 GTSNPN, CDR2 SVGIG (reference sequence). The CDR3 runs 14 residues. This CDR3 is CAWGGTGGNQPQHF. The CDR3 DNA reads TGTGCCTGGGGCGGGACAGGTGGTAATCAGCCCCAGCATTTT. The full variable domain, with the rest looked up from reference TRBV30 and TRBJ1-5, is SQTIHQWPATLVQPVGSPLSLECTVEGTSNPNLYWYRQAAGRGLQLLFYSVGIGQISSEVPQNLSASRPQDRQFILSSKKLLLSDSGFYLCAWGGTGGNQPQHFGDGTRLSIL.

The chain has TRBV27 and TRBJ2-1, with D possibly matching TRBD1 (6 bases). Trimming took off 7 bases at V and 9 bases at J, with 22 bases between the two ends. Germline-derived CDR1 and CDR2 are MNHEY and SMNVEV (reference sequence). The CDR3 loop spans 15 amino acids. The DNA of the CDR3 is TGTGCCAGCACCTCTCCTATGCGACAGGTGCGTGAGCAGTTCTTC. It specifies CASTSPMRQVREQFF.

This chain connects TRBV7-3 to TRBJ2-1, with 8 nucleotides matching TRBD2. The J segment lost 6 bases and the V segment lost 1 base, leaving 5 bases of the junction unmatched. Germline V CDR1 and CDR2: SGHTA, FQGTGA. The CDR3 has 15 amino acids. Written as DNA, the CDR3 is TGTGCCAGCAGCTTAAGTGGCGGGGGGTCCAATGAGCAGTTCTTC. Translating it yields CASSLSGGGSNEQFF.

This sequence joins TRBV4-1 and TRBJ1-1; 10 bases line up with TRBD1. The CDR3 has 15 amino acids. V shed 2 bases, J shed 6 bases, and the junction held 6 bases outside the gene matches. Germline assignment: CDR1 MGHRA and CDR2 YSYEKL. The CDR3 DNA reads as TGCGCCAGCAGCCAACACGGACAGGGGGGGCCTGAAGCTTTCTTT. Its translation: CASSQHGQGGPEAFF.

V and J are TRBV7-8 and TRBJ1-3; no clear D gene. Trimming stripped 4 bases from V and 0 bases from J, with 16 bases between. Germline CDR1 and CDR2: SGHVS and FQNEAQ. The CDR3 covers 17 residues. The CDR3 reads CASSSIAQIVSGNTIYF. The CDR3 DNA sequence: TGTGCCAGCAGCTCAATCGCTCAAATAGTCTCTGGAAACACCATATATTTT.

This sequence joins TRBV6-5 and TRBJ2-3, with 7 bases fitting TRBD1. J lost 0 bases, V lost 6 bases, and 3 bases had no gene match. CDR3 length: 14 residues. Germline values: CDR1 MNHEY, CDR2 SVGAGI. CDR3 loop: CASRQGWSTDTQYF. The CDR3 nucleotides read TGTGCCAGCAGACAGGGGTGGAGCACAGATACGCAGTATTTT.

The V gene is TRBV12-5, the J gene TRBJ1-3; D is unclear. The germline V and J ends were trimmed by 6 bases and 2 bases, with 14 bases remaining between them. This CDR3 has 15 amino acids. Looked up from germline, CDR1 is LGHNT and CDR2 is FRNRAP. This chain's CDR3 is CASGPQNNPGNTIYF. For the CDR3, the DNA is TGTGCTAGTGGCCCACAGAATAATCCTGGAAACACCATATATTTT.

The rearrangement joins TRBV6-5 to TRBJ2-5, with 8 bases aligning to TRBD2. The V gene end was trimmed by 6 bases and the J gene end by 1 base; junction bases not matched to a gene: 7. The CDR3 consists of 15 residues. CDR1 is MNHEY, CDR2 SVGAGI, per germline. This CDR3 is CASRSLSGAQETQYF. CDR3 DNA sequence: TGTGCCAGCAGGTCTCTTAGCGGGGCCCAAGAGACCCAGTACTTC.

The V and J genes are TRBV30 and TRBJ1-5, with D tentatively TRBD1 (5 bases). The ends were cut back, 0 bases at V and 11 bases at J, with 17 bases in the middle. The CDR3 totals 14 residues. CDR1 is GTSNPN, CDR2 SVGIG, per germline (reference sequence). CDR3 in amino acids: CAWSVGQGTLAQHF. In DNA form, the CDR3 reads TGTGCCTGGAGTGTCGGGCAGGGAACCTTGGCCCAGCATTTT.